This T cell receptor (beta chain) was identified in a study of cytomegalovirus exposure and HLA in healthy donors. The PCR had 60 Vbeta and 13 Jbeta primers. Produced via immunoSEQ multiplex PCR; TCRdb's table is partial and in-frame only. The sample consists of 150,000 to 200,000 clones, about 80% of them appearing once. Concerning this clone itself: Its matching antigen is unknown.

General observations from the study: Among TCR beta chains of equal frequency, HLA-associated ones were more clonally expanded in a later analysis. In a later analysis, V- and J-gene trimming of beta chains associated with a DCLRE1C missense variant, replicated independently.

CDR3 size: 15 residues. The germline V gene encodes CDR1 MDHEN and CDR2 SYDVKM. With 1 base removed from V and 0 bases from J, the gap between germline ends came to 7 bases. The J gene is TRBJ2-1, the V gene TRBV28; D possibly corresponds to TRBD1 (6 bases). Specimen: PBMCs. The receptor was derived from a woman aged 40 to 50 in good health and CMV-seronegative. CDR3 DNA: TGTGCCAGCAGTTTATACAGGGTCTCCTACAATGAGCAGTTCTTC. Translating gives CASSLYRVSYNEQFF.